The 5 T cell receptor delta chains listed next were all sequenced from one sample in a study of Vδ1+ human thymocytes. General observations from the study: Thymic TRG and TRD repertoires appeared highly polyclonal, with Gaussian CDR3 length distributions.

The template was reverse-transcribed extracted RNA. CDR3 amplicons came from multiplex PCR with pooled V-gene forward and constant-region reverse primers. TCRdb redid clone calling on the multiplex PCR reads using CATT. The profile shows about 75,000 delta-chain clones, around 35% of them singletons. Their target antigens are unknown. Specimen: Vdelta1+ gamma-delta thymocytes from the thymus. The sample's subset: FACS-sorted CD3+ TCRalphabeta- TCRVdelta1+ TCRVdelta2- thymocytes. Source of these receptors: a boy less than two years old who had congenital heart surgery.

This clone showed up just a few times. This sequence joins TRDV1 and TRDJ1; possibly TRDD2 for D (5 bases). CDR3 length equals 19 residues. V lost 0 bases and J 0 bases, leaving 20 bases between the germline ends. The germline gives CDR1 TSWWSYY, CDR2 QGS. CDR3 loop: CALGELGPTEGLYTDKLIF. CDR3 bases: TGTGCTCTTGGGGAACTAGGGCCTACGGAGGGCCTGTACACCGATAAACTCATCTTT.

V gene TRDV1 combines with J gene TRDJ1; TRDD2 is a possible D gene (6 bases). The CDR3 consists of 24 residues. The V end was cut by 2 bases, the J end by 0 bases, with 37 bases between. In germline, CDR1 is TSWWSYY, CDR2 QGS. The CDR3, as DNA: TGTGCTCTTGGGGAAAATATCAATGGGCCTTCCGCAGTGTGTGTGGTGATGTACACCGATAAACTCATCTTT. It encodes CALGENINGPSAVCVVMYTDKLIF.

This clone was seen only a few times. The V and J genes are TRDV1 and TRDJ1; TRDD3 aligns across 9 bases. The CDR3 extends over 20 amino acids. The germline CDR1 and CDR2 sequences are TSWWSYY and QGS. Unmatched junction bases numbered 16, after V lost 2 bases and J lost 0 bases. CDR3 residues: CALGESFLRTGGKYTDKLIF. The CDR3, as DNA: TGTGCTCTTGGGGAATCGTTCCTCCGTACTGGGGGAAAGTACACCGATAAACTCATCTTT.

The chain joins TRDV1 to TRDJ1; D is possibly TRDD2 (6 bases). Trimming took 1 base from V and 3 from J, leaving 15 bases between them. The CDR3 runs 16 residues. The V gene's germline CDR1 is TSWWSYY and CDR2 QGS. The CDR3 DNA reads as TGTGCTCTTGGGGAACCGTGCCTTCCGTGGCCCGATAAACTCATCTTT. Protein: CALGEPCLPWPDKLIF.

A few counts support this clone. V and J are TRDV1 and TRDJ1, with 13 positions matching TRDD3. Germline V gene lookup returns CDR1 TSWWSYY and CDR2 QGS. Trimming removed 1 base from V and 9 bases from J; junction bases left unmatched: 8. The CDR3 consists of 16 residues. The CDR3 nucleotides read TGTGCTCTTGGGGAACCGTACTGGGGGATACGAGGGGAACTCATCTTT. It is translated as CALGEPYWGIRGELIF.